The rows below give T cell receptor beta chains drawn from one sample of a study of blood T cells in healthy people across ages. TCRdb independently ran MiXCR on the 5' RACE reads; one entry per CDR3 protein. The repertoire consists of fewer than 2,000,000 distinct CDR3 sequences, with approximately 40% occurring once and the leading ten covering roughly 23%. The source material was blood. The receptors were sampled from a human donor in good health. Each CDR3 is given with its conserved first and last residue. The D gene is left open where the match is weak. Not all rows give a size; the values are once, few, many and, for expanded clones, a class.

v_gene	abundance	d_gene	j_gene	CDR3aa	CDR3nt
TRBV4-2	NA	NA	TRBJ2-7	CASSQESGRTYEQYF	TGTGCCAGCAGCCAAGAGAGCGGGCGCACCTACGAGCAGTACTTC
TRBV24-1	few	NA	TRBJ1-2	CATGGESVDGYTF	TGTGCCACCGGGGGCGAGTCAGTCGATGGCTACACCTTC
TRBV29-1	NA	NA	TRBJ2-2	CSVEDSGAQGTGELFF	TGCAGCGTTGAAGATAGTGGGGCGCAAGGCACCGGGGAGCTGTTTTTT
TRBV12-3/TRBV12-4	NA	NA	TRBJ1-2	CTSRGGPNYGYTF	TGTACCAGCCGGGGCGGACCTAACTATGGCTACACCTTC
TRBV7-3	NA	TRBD1	TRBJ1-1	CASSLRGKGDTEAFF	TGTGCCAGCAGCCTCAGGGGGAAAGGAGACACTGAAGCTTTCTTT
TRBV7-9	NA	NA	TRBJ2-2	CASSRSRVNTGELFF	TGTGCCAGCAGCCGTAGCAGGGTTAACACCGGGGAGCTGTTTTTT
TRBV29-1	NA	NA	TRBJ2-1	CSGQGGVGYNEQFF	TGCAGCGGGCAGGGGGGGGTGGGCTACAATGAGCAGTTCTTC
TRBV6-2/TRBV6-3	NA	NA	TRBJ2-7	CASSRDGQHAYEQYF	TGTGCCAGCAGTAGAGACGGACAGCATGCTTACGAGCAGTACTTC
TRBV11-2	NA	TRBD1	TRBJ1-1	CASRYTGTGLTEAFF	TGTGCCAGCAGATATACCGGGACAGGGCTCACTGAAGCTTTCTTT
TRBV5-1	NA	NA	TRBJ2-3	CASMKGTFTDTQYF	TGCGCCAGCATGAAGGGAACCTTCACAGATACGCAGTATTTT
TRBV7-2	once	NA	TRBJ2-7	CASSFKAGDYEQYF	TGTGCCAGCAGCTTTAAGGCAGGGGATTACGAGCAGTACTTC
TRBV7-9	few	NA	TRBJ2-5	CASSPTTRGAGETQYF	TGTGCCAGCAGCCCCACGACACGGGGGGCCGGAGAGACCCAGTACTTC
TRBV7-2	NA	TRBD1	TRBJ1-2	CASSLAGGSTNYGYTF	TGTGCCAGCAGCTTAGCAGGGGGCTCTACTAACTATGGCTACACCTTC
TRBV20-1	few	TRBD1	TRBJ2-7	CSARERPRTGGEWVLSYEQYF	TGCAGTGCTAGAGAACGACCCAGGACAGGGGGCGAGTGGGTTCTATCCTACGAGCAGTACTTC
TRBV24-1	few	NA	TRBJ1-1	CATSDSKAMNTEAFF	TGTGCCACCAGTGATTCGAAGGCAATGAACACTGAAGCTTTCTTT
TRBV7-3	NA	NA	TRBJ2-6	CASSALGRSSGANVLTF	TGTGCCAGCAGCGCCCTGGGCAGGAGCTCTGGGGCCAACGTCCTGACTTTC
TRBV6-4	few	TRBD1	TRBJ1-4	CASSDSGTGDEKLFF	TGTGCCAGCAGTGACTCGGGGACAGGGGATGAAAAACTGTTTTTT
TRBV7-2	NA	TRBD2	TRBJ2-7	CASSRRGAYEQYF	TGTGCCAGCAGCCGTCGGGGGGCCTACGAGCAGTACTTC
TRBV5-1	NA	NA	TRBJ1-2	CASSSGDQNYGYTF	TGCGCCAGCAGCTCAGGGGACCAGAACTATGGCTACACCTTC
TRBV6-2/TRBV6-3	NA	NA	TRBJ2-1	CASSYGQGRSYNEQFF	TGTGCCAGCAGTTACGGGCAGGGACGCTCCTACAATGAGCAGTTCTTC
TRBV7-8	many	TRBD2	TRBJ2-7	CASRPSGDEQYF	TGTGCCAGCAGGCCTAGCGGGGACGAGCAGTACTTC
TRBV29-1	NA	TRBD2	TRBJ2-5	CSAQGMGGALETQYF	TGCAGCGCCCAGGGAATGGGAGGGGCCTTAGAGACCCAGTACTTC
TRBV3-1	few	TRBD1	TRBJ1-5	CASSPPPRGNQPQHF	TGTGCCAGCAGCCCCCCACCCAGGGGGAATCAGCCCCAGCATTTT
TRBV4-3	NA	NA	TRBJ2-7	CASSQEVYRTYEQYF	TGCGCCAGCAGCCAAGAGGTCTACAGAACCTACGAGCAGTACTTC
TRBV11-2	NA	NA	TRBJ2-1	CASSPNLYNEQFF	TGTGCCAGCAGCCCAAACCTATACAATGAGCAGTTCTTC
TRBV19	NA	TRBD1	TRBJ1-6	CASRGQTRQRNSPLHF	TGTGCCAGTAGGGGACAGACACGGCAGCGTAATTCACCCCTCCACTTT
TRBV7-2	NA	NA	TRBJ2-3	CAGSFGGFTDTQYF	TGTGCCGGCAGCTTTGGGGGATTCACAGATACGCAGTATTTT
TRBV11-2	few	NA	TRBJ1-2	CASSLTDGWGYTF	TGTGCCAGCAGCTTAACTGATGGATGGGGCTACACCTTC
TRBV5-1	few	NA	TRBJ1-1	CASRLGRYFGQNTEAFF	TGCGCCAGCAGGTTGGGTCGATATTTTGGACAGAACACTGAAGCTTTCTTT
TRBV4-3	NA	NA	TRBJ2-1	CASSQEYGLIQETQFF	TGCGCCAGCAGCCAAGAATACGGACTTATCCAAGAGACCCAGTTCTTC
TRBV29-1	NA	NA	TRBJ2-7	CSVEEGQGEQYF	TGCAGCGTTGAAGAGGGCCAGGGGGAGCAGTACTTC
TRBV28	few	TRBD1	TRBJ2-7	CASSLPTGSPPYEQYF	TGTGCCAGCAGTCTTCCGACAGGGAGTCCCCCCTACGAGCAGTACTTC
TRBV4-1	NA	NA	TRBJ1-5	CASSSRVYVPQHF	TGCGCCAGCAGCTCCCGGGTTTATGTGCCCCAGCATTTT
TRBV6-2/TRBV6-3	NA	NA	TRBJ2-7	CASSYKEWLSSYEQYF	TGTGCCAGCAGTTACAAAGAGTGGCTGAGCTCCTACGAGCAGTACTTC
TRBV27	many	NA	TRBJ2-5	CASSSRGRGETQYF	TGTGCCAGCAGTTCCAGGGGGCGGGGGGAGACCCAGTACTTC
TRBV7-3	few	TRBD1	TRBJ1-1	CASSEQGGDTEAFF	TGTGCCAGCAGCGAACAGGGGGGAGACACTGAAGCTTTCTTT
TRBV12-3/TRBV12-4	NA	NA	TRBJ2-7	CASSFGTPDYEQYF	TGTGCCAGCAGCTTCGGGACACCCGACTACGAGCAGTACTTC
TRBV2	few	NA	TRBJ2-3	CASGQRAESTDTQYF	TGTGCCAGCGGTCAGCGGGCAGAAAGCACAGATACGCAGTATTTT
TRBV29-1	NA	NA	TRBJ2-3	CSATTGGSTDTQYF	TGCAGCGCCACCACCGGAGGTAGCACAGATACGCAGTATTTT
TRBV9	NA	NA	TRBJ2-3	CASSVRILGDTQYF	TGTGCCAGCAGCGTTAGAATCTTAGGGGATACGCAGTATTTT
TRBV12-3/TRBV12-4	once	NA	TRBJ1-1	CASSFNRERTEAFF	TGTGCCAGCAGTTTTAACAGGGAAAGGACTGAAGCTTTCTTT
TRBV7-9	few	NA	TRBJ2-7	CASSLANREVGEQYF	TGTGCCAGCAGCTTAGCGAACAGGGAGGTAGGCGAGCAGTACTTC
TRBV12-3/TRBV12-4	few	NA	TRBJ2-4	CASSSLRTENLAKNIQYF	TGTGCCAGCAGTTCCCTCCGAACAGAAAACCTAGCCAAAAACATTCAGTACTTC
TRBV7-7	once	TRBD1	TRBJ2-1	CASSPRGQGYEQFF	TGTGCTAGCAGCCCAAGGGGACAGGGGTATGAGCAGTTCTTC
TRBV5-5	once	TRBD1	TRBJ2-7	CASSFIGTRGTGYF	TGTGCCAGCAGCTTTATTGGTACTCGTGGGACAGGGTACTTC
TRBV9	few	TRBD1	TRBJ1-5	CASSPGQGANQPQHF	TGTGCCAGCAGCCCGGGACAGGGGGCAAATCAGCCCCAGCATTTT
TRBV6-2/TRBV6-3	NA	TRBD1	TRBJ2-1	CASSSESGQGAFDYEQFF	TGTGCCAGCAGTTCCGAATCGGGACAGGGGGCTTTTGACTATGAGCAGTTCTTC
TRBV9	NA	TRBD2	TRBJ2-3	CASSVTGLAGPDTQYF	TGTGCCAGCAGCGTGACGGGACTAGCGGGTCCAGATACGCAGTATTTT
TRBV5-1	once	NA	TRBJ1-2	CASSIVDGAGGYTF	TGCGCCAGCAGCATAGTCGATGGAGCGGGAGGCTACACCTTC